This T cell receptor beta chain comes out of a study of beta chain features in type 1 diabetes. Overall study results and limits: Patients with Type 1 diabetes showed moderately but significantly shorter TCRB CDR3s in all four CD4+ subsets.

As every portion of the isolated RNA was reverse transcribed, the sequencing read expressed TCRB transcripts. The data were produced by immunoSEQ multiplex PCR, yet TCRdb's version contains in-frame clones alone and is incomplete. The sample carries some 44,000 clones, 66% recorded once. As regards this clone: Its matching antigen is unknown.

With 7 bases removed from V and 7 bases from J, the gap between germline ends came to 12 bases. CDR1 is SGHRS, CDR2 YFSETQ, per germline. The CDR3 consists of 12 residues. The receptor was isolated from a woman between 18 and 29 years old with type 1 diabetes. The chain couples TRBV5-1 to TRBJ2-1; D might be TRBD1 (6 bases). The specimen was Tregs from blood. The CDR3 protein is CASSNRANEQFF. The CDR3 DNA is TGCGCCAGCTCAAACAGGGCTAATGAGCAGTTCTTC.